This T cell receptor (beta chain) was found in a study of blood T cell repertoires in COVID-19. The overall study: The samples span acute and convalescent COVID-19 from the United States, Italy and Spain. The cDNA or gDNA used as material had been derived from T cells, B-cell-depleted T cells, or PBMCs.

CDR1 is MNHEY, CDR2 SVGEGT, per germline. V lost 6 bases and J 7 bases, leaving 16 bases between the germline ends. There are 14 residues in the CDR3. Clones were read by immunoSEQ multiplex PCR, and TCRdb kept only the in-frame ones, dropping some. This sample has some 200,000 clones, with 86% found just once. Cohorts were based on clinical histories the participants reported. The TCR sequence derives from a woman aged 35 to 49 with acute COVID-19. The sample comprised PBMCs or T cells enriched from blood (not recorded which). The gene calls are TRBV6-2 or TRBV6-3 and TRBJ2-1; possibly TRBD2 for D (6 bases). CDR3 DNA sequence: TGTGCCAGCAGCAGACTAGAGGTTGGGAATGAGCAGTTCTTC. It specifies CASSRLEVGNEQFF.